A selection of T cell receptor beta chains follows, all from one sample in a study of spatial heterogeneity in lung cancer. One entry per CDR3 protein results from TCRdb running MiXCR on the 5' RACE reads. Among some 96,000 distinct CDR3 sequences listed, roughly 4.5% were seen once. The sample was lung tumor tissue, taken at surgery. The receptor source for this set is a male donor with early-stage non-small cell lung cancer. CDR3s include the opening cysteine and the closing phenylalanine or tryptophan. D genes are given only for firm matches. Only part of the rows carry a size: once, few, many, or a class if the clone is expanded.

v_gene: TRBV28; d_gene: -; abundance: many; j_gene: TRBJ2-3; CDR3nt: TGTGCCAGCTTTGCCTCAACCTGGGGCACAGATACGCAGTATTTT; CDR3aa: CASFASTWGTDTQYF
v_gene: TRBV4-1; d_gene: -; abundance: -; j_gene: TRBJ2-2; CDR3nt: TGCGCCAGCAGCCAGGCAGGGGCAGGGGACGGGGAGCTGTTTTTT; CDR3aa: CASSQAGAGDGELFF
v_gene: TRBV5-4; d_gene: -; abundance: many; j_gene: TRBJ2-2; CDR3nt: TGTGCCAGCAGCTTATTCGGGGTCACCGGGGAGCTGTTTTTT; CDR3aa: CASSLFGVTGELFF
v_gene: TRBV6-6; d_gene: -; abundance: many; j_gene: TRBJ2-1; CDR3nt: TGTGCCAGCAAAGGTTTCGCTTTCAATGAGCAGTTCTTC; CDR3aa: CASKGFAFNEQFF
v_gene: TRBV4-1; d_gene: TRBD1; abundance: few; j_gene: TRBJ2-6; CDR3nt: TGCGCCAGCAGCCGCAAAGACGACGACAGGGCAGGGGCCAACGTCCTGACTTTC; CDR3aa: CASSRKDDDRAGANVLTF
v_gene: TRBV11-2; d_gene: TRBD2; abundance: many; j_gene: TRBJ2-3; CDR3nt: TGTGCCAGCAGCGCACTAGCGGGTTATGCAGATACGCAGTATTTT; CDR3aa: CASSALAGYADTQYF
v_gene: TRBV6-6; d_gene: -; abundance: many; j_gene: TRBJ2-2; CDR3nt: TGTGCCAGCAGTTATTACACGGGAGCGGGCGGGGAGCTGTTTTTT; CDR3aa: CASSYYTGAGGELFF
v_gene: TRBV3-1; d_gene: -; abundance: few; j_gene: TRBJ1-5; CDR3nt: TGTGCCAGCAGCCAAGAGCCGAGACAGCCCCAGCATTTT; CDR3aa: CASSQEPRQPQHF
v_gene: TRBV6-5; d_gene: -; abundance: -; j_gene: TRBJ1-2; CDR3nt: TGTGCCAGCAGTTACTCCGGTCTCTATGGCTACACCTTC; CDR3aa: CASSYSGLYGYTF
v_gene: TRBV10-3; d_gene: -; abundance: many; j_gene: TRBJ2-1; CDR3nt: TGTGCCATCGGCCCGGGAGAAGGGAATGAGCAGTTCTTC; CDR3aa: CAIGPGEGNEQFF
v_gene: TRBV20-1; d_gene: -; abundance: many; j_gene: TRBJ1-5; CDR3nt: TGCAGTGCTAGAAGTACCCGAAATCAGCCCCAGCATTTT; CDR3aa: CSARSTRNQPQHF
v_gene: TRBV20-1; d_gene: -; abundance: many; j_gene: TRBJ1-1; CDR3nt: TGCAGTGCTGTACCCACATATCCGAACACTGAAGCTTTCTTT; CDR3aa: CSAVPTYPNTEAFF
v_gene: TRBV29-1; d_gene: -; abundance: many; j_gene: TRBJ2-3; CDR3nt: TGCAGCGTTGCCAGGTTCTCCCGCACAGATACGCAGTATTTT; CDR3aa: CSVARFSRTDTQYF
v_gene: TRBV5-1; d_gene: -; abundance: many; j_gene: TRBJ2-7; CDR3nt: TGCGCCAGCAGCGATACCCGGGGGAGCTCCTACGAGCAGTACTTC; CDR3aa: CASSDTRGSSYEQYF
v_gene: TRBV20-1; d_gene: -; abundance: -; j_gene: TRBJ1-2; CDR3nt: TGCAGTGCTAGCCGGGGGCAGTTTTATGGCTACACCTTC; CDR3aa: CSASRGQFYGYTF
v_gene: TRBV5-1; d_gene: -; abundance: many; j_gene: TRBJ2-2; CDR3nt: TGCGCCAGCAGCTTGGATGGGGCCAACACCGGGGAGCTGTTTTTT; CDR3aa: CASSLDGANTGELFF
v_gene: TRBV6-1; d_gene: -; abundance: few; j_gene: TRBJ1-6; CDR3nt: TGTGCCAGCAGTCAAGAACTAGGGTCACCCCTCCACTTT; CDR3aa: CASSQELGSPLHF
v_gene: TRBV29-1; d_gene: TRBD1; abundance: many; j_gene: TRBJ2-7; CDR3nt: TGCAGCGGACAGGGACCCTACGAGCAGTACTTC; CDR3aa: CSGQGPYEQYF
v_gene: TRBV6-1; d_gene: TRBD2; abundance: many; j_gene: TRBJ2-7; CDR3nt: TGTGCCAGCACCCGGACTAGTTTTGGGGATAGCGAGCAGTACTTC; CDR3aa: CASTRTSFGDSEQYF
v_gene: TRBV12-3/TRBV12-4; d_gene: -; abundance: large; j_gene: TRBJ2-3; CDR3nt: TGTGCCAGCAGTTTGACAGATACGCAGTATTTT; CDR3aa: CASSLTDTQYF
v_gene: TRBV4-2; d_gene: -; abundance: few; j_gene: TRBJ1-4; CDR3nt: TGTGCCAGCAGACTCAGGGTAGCAGATGAAAAACTGTTTTTT; CDR3aa: CASRLRVADEKLFF
v_gene: TRBV20-1; d_gene: TRBD2; abundance: few; j_gene: TRBJ2-3; CDR3nt: TGCAGTGCTACTTTGCTAGCGGGAGCTGAAAGCACAGATACGCAGTATTTT; CDR3aa: CSATLLAGAESTDTQYF
v_gene: TRBV28; d_gene: -; abundance: many; j_gene: TRBJ1-6; CDR3nt: TGTGCCAGCAGACTCCCGTATGGGGTTAAAGATTCACCCCTCCACTTT; CDR3aa: CASRLPYGVKDSPLHF
v_gene: TRBV27; d_gene: TRBD1; abundance: many; j_gene: TRBJ2-7; CDR3nt: TGTGCCAGCAGTCCGGGACAGGGGGCCTACGAGCAGTACTTC; CDR3aa: CASSPGQGAYEQYF
v_gene: TRBV27; d_gene: -; abundance: few; j_gene: TRBJ2-3; CDR3nt: TGTGCCAGCAGTCCCCCGGGGGAGTCGATTAGGAGTCTCACGCAGTATTTT; CDR3aa: CASSPPGESIRSLTQYF
v_gene: TRBV27; d_gene: TRBD2; abundance: many; j_gene: TRBJ2-7; CDR3nt: TGTGCCAGCAGTTCCGGCAGCGGGGCGTACGAGCAGTACTTC; CDR3aa: CASSSGSGAYEQYF
v_gene: TRBV4-1; d_gene: -; abundance: many; j_gene: TRBJ2-1; CDR3nt: TGCGCCAGCAAGCCCACGGCAGGGAGCTCCTACAATGAGCAGTTCTTC; CDR3aa: CASKPTAGSSYNEQFF